The clone carrying this TCR beta chain turned up a few times. This record comes from a study of T-cell reconstitution after alpha-beta-depleted transplantation in children. Unique molecular identifiers were used to barcode this TCRbeta library. TCRdb used MiXCR to reprocess the PCR reads, holding one entry per CDR3 protein. The sample holds a few hundred thousand distinct CDR3 sequences, roughly a quarter seen once. The sequence came from a boy under three years old with Wiskott-Aldrich syndrome, due to receive a stem cell transplant. The material sequenced was PBMCs, taken before TCRalphabeta/CD19-depleted stem cell transplant.

CDR3 DNA: TGTGCCAGCAGCGTAGGTCCAGGGGAGGCGAACACCGGGGAGCTGTTTTTT. Protein product: CASSVGPGEANTGELFF. The rearrangement joins TRBV9 to TRBJ2-2; D possibly matches TRBD1 or TRBD2 (6 bases each). Germline V gives CDR1 SGDLS, CDR2 YYNGEE. V shed 0 bases and J shed 0 bases, with 12 bases lying between them. The CDR3 is 17 amino acids.